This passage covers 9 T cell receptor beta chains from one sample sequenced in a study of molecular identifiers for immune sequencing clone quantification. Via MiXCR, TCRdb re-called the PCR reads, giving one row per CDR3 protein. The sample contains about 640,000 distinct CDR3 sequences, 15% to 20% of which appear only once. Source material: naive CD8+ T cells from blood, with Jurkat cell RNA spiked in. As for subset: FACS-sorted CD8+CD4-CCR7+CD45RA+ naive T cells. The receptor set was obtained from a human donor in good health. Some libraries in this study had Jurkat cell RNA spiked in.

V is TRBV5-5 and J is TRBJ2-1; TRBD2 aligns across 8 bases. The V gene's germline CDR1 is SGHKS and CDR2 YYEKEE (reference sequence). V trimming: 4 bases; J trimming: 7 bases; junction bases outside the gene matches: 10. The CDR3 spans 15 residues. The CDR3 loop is CASSLSGSGVNEQFF. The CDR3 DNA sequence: TGTGCCAGCAGCCTGTCTGGTAGCGGGGTGAATGAGCAGTTCTTC.

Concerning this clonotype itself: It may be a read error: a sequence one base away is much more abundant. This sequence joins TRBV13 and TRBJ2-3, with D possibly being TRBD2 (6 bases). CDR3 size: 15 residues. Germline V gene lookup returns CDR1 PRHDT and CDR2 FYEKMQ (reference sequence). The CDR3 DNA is TGTGCCAGCGGGGGGAACGACCTTGGCACAGATACGCGGTATTTT. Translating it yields CASGGNDLGTDTRYF.

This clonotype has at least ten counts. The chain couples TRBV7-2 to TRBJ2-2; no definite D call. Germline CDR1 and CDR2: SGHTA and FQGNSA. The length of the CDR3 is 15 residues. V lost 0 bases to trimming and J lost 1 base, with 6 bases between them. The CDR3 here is CASSLADRNTGELFF. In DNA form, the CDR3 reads TGTGCCAGCAGCTTAGCGGACCGGAACACCGGGGAGCTGTTTTTT.

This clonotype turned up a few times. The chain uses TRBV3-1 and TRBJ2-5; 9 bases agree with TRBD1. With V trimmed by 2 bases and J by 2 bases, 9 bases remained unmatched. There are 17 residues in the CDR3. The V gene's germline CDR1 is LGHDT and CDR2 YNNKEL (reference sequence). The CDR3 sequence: CASSQLTGGPPQETQYF. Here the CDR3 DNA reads TGTGCCAGCAGCCAATTAACAGGGGGCCCACCTCAAGAGACCCAGTACTTC.

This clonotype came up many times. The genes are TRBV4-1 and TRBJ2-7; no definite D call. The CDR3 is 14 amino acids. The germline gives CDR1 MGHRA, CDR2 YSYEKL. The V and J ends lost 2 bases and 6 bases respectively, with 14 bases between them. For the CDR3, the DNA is TGCGCCAGCAGCCAACGGGTACTCCCCGGCGAGCAGTACTTC. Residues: CASSQRVLPGEQYF.

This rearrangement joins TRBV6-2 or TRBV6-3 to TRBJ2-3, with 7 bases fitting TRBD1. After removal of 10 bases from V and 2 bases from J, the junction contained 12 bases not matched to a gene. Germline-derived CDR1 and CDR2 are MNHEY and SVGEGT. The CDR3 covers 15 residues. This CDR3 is CATARTGFSTDTQYF. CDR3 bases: TGTGCCACAGCGAGGACAGGTTTTTCCACAGATACGCAGTATTTT.

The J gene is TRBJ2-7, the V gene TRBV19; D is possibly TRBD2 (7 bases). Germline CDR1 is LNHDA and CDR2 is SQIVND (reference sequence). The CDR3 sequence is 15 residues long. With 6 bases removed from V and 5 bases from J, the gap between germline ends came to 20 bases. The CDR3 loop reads CASSWGGQARDEQYF. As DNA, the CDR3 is TGTGCCAGTAGCTGGGGGGGGCAGGCTCGCGACGAGCAGTACTTC.

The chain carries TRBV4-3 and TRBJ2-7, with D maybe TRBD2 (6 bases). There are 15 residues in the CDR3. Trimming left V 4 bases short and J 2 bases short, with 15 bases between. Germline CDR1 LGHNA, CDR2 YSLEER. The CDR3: CASSLNPPGAYEQYF. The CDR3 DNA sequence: TGCGCCAGCAGCCTCAATCCGCCGGGAGCCTACGAGCAGTACTTC.

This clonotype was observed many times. CDR3 residues: CSARDLRQAHYEQYF. CDR3 coding DNA: TGCAGTGCTAGGGACCTAAGACAGGCACACTACGAGCAGTACTTC. This chain joins TRBV20-1 and TRBJ2-7, with a possible D match to TRBD1 (6 bases). In germline, CDR1 is DFQATT, CDR2 SNEGSKA (reference sequence). CDR3 length equals 15 residues. Trimming pared 3 bases from V and 3 bases from J, leaving 18 bases between.